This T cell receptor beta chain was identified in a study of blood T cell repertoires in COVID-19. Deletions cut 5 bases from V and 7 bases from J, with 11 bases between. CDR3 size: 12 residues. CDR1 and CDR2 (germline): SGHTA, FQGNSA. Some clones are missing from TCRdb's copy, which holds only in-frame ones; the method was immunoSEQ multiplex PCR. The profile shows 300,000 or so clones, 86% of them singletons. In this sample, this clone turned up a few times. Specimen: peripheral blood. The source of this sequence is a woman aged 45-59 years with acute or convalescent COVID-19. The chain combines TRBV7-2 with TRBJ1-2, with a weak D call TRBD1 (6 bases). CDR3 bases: TGTGCCAGCAGCCCAGGGGCTGGTGGCTACACCTTC. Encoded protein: CASSPGAGGYTF.